The 23 T cell receptor beta chains below all came from one sample that was sequenced in a study of blood T cell repertoires in COVID-19. This table comes from immunoSEQ multiplex PCR, and its TCRdb copy is limited to in-frame clones, with some not included. The sample holds 150,000 to 160,000 clones; approximately 86% are singletons and the top ten take about 2.4%. The specimen was peripheral blood. These receptors all stem from a woman in her sixties or seventies with acute or convalescent COVID-19.

This chain connects TRBV24-1 to TRBJ1-5, with D possibly TRBD1 on 6 matching bases. The germline V gene has CDR1 KGHDR and CDR2 SFDVKD. There are 13 residues in the CDR3. V lost 7 bases and J 1 base, leaving 7 bases between the germline ends. The CDR3 bases are TGTGCCACCAGGGGGACAAGCAATCAGCCCCAGCATTTT. Protein sequence: CATRGTSNQPQHF.

The gene calls are TRBV7-8 and TRBJ2-1; no definite D call. Germline loops: CDR1 SGHVS, CDR2 FQNEAQ. The CDR3 has 17 residues. V was clipped by 5 bases and J by 0 bases, with 17 bases between them. CDR3: CASSPAVELSSYNEQFF. Written as DNA, the CDR3 is TGTGCCAGCAGCCCAGCAGTAGAATTGAGCTCCTACAATGAGCAGTTCTTC.

This clone was seen a few times. The V call is TRBV7-6, the J call TRBJ1-1; TRBD1 matches 11 bases. The CDR3 has 17 residues. Germline loops: CDR1 SGHVS, CDR2 FNYEAQ. The V segment lost 6 bases and the J segment 5 bases; nucleotides outside the gene matches: 14. CDR3 sequence (DNA): TGTGCCAGCAGTTCCAGAGGGGCTGGACAGGGGGCGACTGAAGCTTTCTTT. It specifies CASSSRGAGQGATEAFF.

The chain recombines TRBV19 with TRBJ2-2; 8 nucleotides align to TRBD1. Trimming removed 5 bases from V and 5 bases from J; junction bases left unmatched: 7. Per the germline V gene, CDR1 is LNHDA and CDR2 is SQIVND (reference sequence). The length of the CDR3 is 15 residues. CDR3 in amino acids: CASSAQGAWTGELFF. The CDR3 nucleotides are TGTGCCAGTAGTGCTCAGGGGGCGTGGACCGGGGAGCTGTTTTTT.

The J gene is TRBJ1-5, the V gene TRBV28; D unresolved. Germline V lookup: CDR1 MDHEN, CDR2 SYDVKM. This CDR3 comprises 13 residues. The V and J ends lost 3 bases and 7 bases respectively, with 10 bases between them. CDR3 protein: CASSLENGQPQHF. CDR3 coding DNA: TGTGCCAGCAGTTTGGAGAATGGCCAGCCCCAGCATTTT.

DNA for the CDR3: TGTGCCAGCAGGTTAAATAGCAATCAGCCCCAGCATTTT. Encoded protein: CASRLNSNQPQHF. The chain has TRBV2 and TRBJ1-5; no definite D call. CDR3 length: 13 residues. V was trimmed by 6 bases and J by 0 bases, leaving 6 bases between them. Germline V gene data show CDR1 as SNHLY and CDR2 as FYNNEI.

The genes are TRBV4-1 and TRBJ2-5; D might be TRBD1 (6 bases). CDR1 and CDR2 (germline): MGHRA, YSYEKL. This CDR3 contains 15 residues. V dropped 0 bases and J dropped 5 bases, with 13 bases sitting between them. Here the CDR3 DNA reads TGCGCCAGCAGCCAAGAGGTCCAGGGGCGGGAGACCCAGTACTTC. Translating it yields CASSQEVQGRETQYF.

The V call is TRBV4-3, the J call TRBJ1-5; D is perhaps TRBD1 (6 bases). Germline V CDR1 and CDR2: LGHNA, YSLEER. The ends were cut back, 2 bases at V and 2 bases at J, with 16 bases in the middle. This CDR3 has 17 amino acids. The CDR3 DNA sequence: TGCGCCAGCAGCCAAAACCGGGACACCCAACGCAATCAGCCCCAGCATTTT. Protein sequence: CASSQNRDTQRNQPQHF.

The genes are TRBV5-1 and TRBJ1-4; perhaps TRBD1 as D (5 bases). Germline assignment: CDR1 SGHRS and CDR2 YFSETQ. The CDR3 sequence is 15 residues long. V gave up 6 bases and J gave up 4 bases, with 16 bases separating them. CDR3 in DNA: TGCGCCAGCACCCTGGGGGGGGTCGTTAATGAAAAACTGTTTTTT. Translating gives CASTLGGVVNEKLFF.

This sequence joins TRBV2 and TRBJ1-2, with 8 positions matching TRBD1. V lost 8 bases to trimming and J lost 2 bases; unmatched junction nucleotides: 10. The CDR3 length is 15 residues. Looked up from germline, CDR1 is SNHLY and CDR2 is FYNNEI. CDR3: CASSSLDRANYGYTF. In DNA form, the CDR3 reads TGTGCCAGCTCCAGCTTGGACAGGGCGAACTATGGCTACACCTTC.

This chain connects TRBV10-3 to TRBJ1-1; TRBD1 matches 12 bases. From germline, CDR1 is ENHRY and CDR2 SYGVKD. The CDR3 is made up of 14 amino acids. Trimming at V came to 6 bases and at J to 5 bases, leaving 4 bases not matched to a gene. The CDR3 sequence is CAIRGQGARTEAFF. Here the CDR3 DNA reads TGTGCCATCAGGGGACAGGGGGCAAGGACTGAAGCTTTCTTT.

This clone was seen at least ten times. This chain uses TRBV6-5 with TRBJ1-1, with 8 bases matching TRBD1. The CDR3 consists of 15 residues. The V gene end was trimmed by 6 bases and the J gene end by 5 bases; junction bases not matched to a gene: 11. CDR1 is MNHEY, CDR2 SVGAGI, per germline. The CDR3 coding sequence is TGTGCCAGCAGGACCGGGACAGGAGGTTGGACTGAAGCTTTCTTT. Translating it yields CASRTGTGGWTEAFF.

The genes are TRBV19 and TRBJ2-2; 12 bases are a match to TRBD1. With 7 bases clipped from V and 4 bases from J, the junction kept 16 bases outside the gene matches. Germline CDR1 and CDR2: LNHDA and SQIVND (reference sequence). The CDR3 sequence is 19 residues long. The chain's CDR3 is CASTSHRGQGARVTGELFF. Here the CDR3 DNA reads TGTGCCAGTACCTCTCATCGGGGACAGGGGGCGAGAGTCACCGGGGAGCTGTTTTTT.

The chain couples TRBV7-9 to TRBJ2-2; the match to TRBD2 covers 9 bases. The germline V gene encodes CDR1 SEHNR and CDR2 FQNEAQ (reference sequence). This CDR3 contains 16 residues. Trimming cost V 0 bases and J 6 bases; bases outside gene matches: 5. This CDR3 reads CASSLAGTSNPGELFF. CDR3 bases: TGTGCCAGCAGCTTAGCGGGGACTAGCAACCCCGGGGAGCTGTTTTTT.

The rearrangement joins TRBV7-2 to TRBJ1-1, with a tentative D call TRBD1 (5 bases). V was cut by 5 bases and J by 6 bases, with 19 bases left in between. The CDR3 is 15 amino acids. Germline CDR1 reads SGHTA; CDR2 reads FQGNSA. CDR3 DNA: TGTGCCAGCAGCCCTTACCAGGGTAACGTTGCTGAAGCTTTCTTT. Translated, it gives CASSPYQGNVAEAFF.

The rearrangement links TRBV10-1 to TRBJ1-1; no definite D call. The germline V gene has CDR1 WNHNN and CDR2 SYGVQD (reference sequence). Trimming took 0 bases from V and 1 from J, leaving 6 bases between them. This CDR3 comprises 14 residues. CDR3: CASSESTSNTEAFF. The CDR3, as DNA: TGCGCCAGCAGTGAGTCTACATCGAACACTGAAGCTTTCTTT.

This clone was found once. The chain carries TRBV25-1 and TRBJ2-2; TRBD2 is a possible D gene (7 bases). Trimming took off 8 bases at V and 4 bases at J, with 17 bases between the two ends. Germline V CDR1 and CDR2: MGHDK, SYGVNS. The CDR3 is 15 residues long. CDR3 DNA sequence: TGTGCCAGCGCCGGGAACGGGGGGCTCACCGGGGAGCTGTTTTTT. It translates to CASAGNGGLTGELFF.

The chain combines TRBV12-3 or TRBV12-4 with TRBJ1-6, with a tentative D call TRBD1 (6 bases). Trimming removed 5 bases from V and 9 bases from J, with 11 bases in between. The CDR3 has 13 amino acids. CDR3 sequence (DNA): TGTGCCAGCAGTACACAGGGAGCTTCACCCCTCCACTTT. Translating it yields CASSTQGASPLHF.

The V call is TRBV5-1, the J call TRBJ1-2, with 7 bases identical to TRBD1. CDR3 length equals 14 residues. In germline, CDR1 is SGHRS, CDR2 YFSETQ. The V and J ends lost 0 bases and 7 bases, in that order; junction bases with no gene match: 6. CDR3 in DNA: TGCGCCAGCAGCTTGGCTCGGGACAGCCGTGGCTACACCTTC. Translating gives CASSLARDSRGYTF.

The count of this clone is one. V gene TRBV27 combines with J gene TRBJ1-6; D gene unclear. CDR1 MNHEY and CDR2 SMNVEV come from the germline V gene (reference sequence). The CDR3 covers 15 residues. Trimming pared 4 bases from V and 0 bases from J, leaving 7 bases between. CDR3 sequence: CASSWYSSYNSPLHF. The CDR3, as DNA: TGTGCCAGCAGTTGGTACAGCTCCTATAATTCACCCCTCCACTTT.

The genes are TRBV7-2 and TRBJ2-3; TRBD2 matches at 10 bases. Germline-derived CDR1 and CDR2 are SGHTA and FQGNSA. The CDR3 has 16 residues. V lost 3 bases and J lost 2; bases outside the gene matches: 5. The chain's CDR3 is CASSLASGGSTDTQYF. In DNA form, the CDR3 reads TGTGCCAGCAGCTTGGCTAGCGGGGGCTCCACAGATACGCAGTATTTT.

The chain links TRBV27 to TRBJ2-5, with TRBD1 matching 8 bases. CDR1 and CDR2 from the germline V gene are MNHEY and SMNVEV (reference sequence). The CDR3 length is 15 residues. V shed 6 bases, J shed 2 bases, and the junction held 8 bases outside the gene matches. This CDR3 reads CASSTPGQEQETQYF. Here the CDR3 DNA reads TGTGCCAGCAGCACTCCGGGACAGGAGCAAGAGACCCAGTACTTC.

The gene calls are TRBV7-9 and TRBJ1-5; no reliable D call. The germline V gene encodes CDR1 SEHNR and CDR2 FQNEAQ (reference sequence). V lost 4 bases, J lost 9 bases, and 10 bases lay in between. The CDR3 is made up of 12 amino acids. The CDR3: CASSSEGGPQHF. CDR3 in DNA: TGTGCCAGCAGCTCCGAGGGCGGGCCCCAGCATTTT.